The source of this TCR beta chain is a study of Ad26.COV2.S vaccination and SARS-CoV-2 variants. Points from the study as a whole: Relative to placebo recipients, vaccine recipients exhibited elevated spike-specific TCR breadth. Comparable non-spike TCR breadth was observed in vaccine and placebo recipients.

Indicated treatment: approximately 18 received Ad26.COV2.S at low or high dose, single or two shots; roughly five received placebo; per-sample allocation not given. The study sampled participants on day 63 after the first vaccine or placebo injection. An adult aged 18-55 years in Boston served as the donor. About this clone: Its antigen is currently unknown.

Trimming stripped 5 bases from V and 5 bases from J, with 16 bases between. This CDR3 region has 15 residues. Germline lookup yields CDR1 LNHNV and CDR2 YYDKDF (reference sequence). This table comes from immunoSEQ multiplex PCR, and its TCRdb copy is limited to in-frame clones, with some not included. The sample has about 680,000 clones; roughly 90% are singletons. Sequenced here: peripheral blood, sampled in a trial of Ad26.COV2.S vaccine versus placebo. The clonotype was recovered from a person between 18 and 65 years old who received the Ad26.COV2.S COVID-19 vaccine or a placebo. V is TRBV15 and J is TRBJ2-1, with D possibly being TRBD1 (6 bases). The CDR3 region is CATSYPGDRHNEQFF. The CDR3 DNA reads TGTGCCACCAGCTACCCCGGCGACAGGCACAATGAGCAGTTCTTC.